This TCR beta chain was captured in a study of cytomegalovirus exposure and HLA in healthy donors. Broader study findings: Researchers catalogued approximately 160 TCR beta chains as cytomegalovirus-associated.

The PCR ran on 60 Vbeta and 13 Jbeta primers. Using immunoSEQ multiplex PCR, the repertoire was profiled, and TCRdb retains in-frame clones only, with some absent. Its table records some 180,000 clones. V lost 5 bases and J lost 5; bases outside the gene matches: 7. CDR3 length: 15 residues. Germline V lookup: CDR1 SEHNR, CDR2 FQNEAQ (reference sequence). On this clone: The antigen is unknown.

Material for sequencing was PBMCs. The rearrangement links TRBV7-9 to TRBJ1-4; TRBD1 matches at 8 bases. This sequence originates from a man aged 25-40 years in good health and CMV-seronegative. The CDR3 nucleotides read TGTGCCAGCAGCCCACGGACAGGGTCGAATGAAAAACTGTTTTTT. It translates to CASSPRTGSNEKLFF.